This T cell receptor beta chain was recovered during a study of vaccination and CD4 T cells after COVID-19. The CDR3 is 15 amino acids. The V gene's germline CDR1 is SGHAT and CDR2 FQNNGV. Concerning this clonotype: Its target is unknown. The junction differs from germline at one of its ends, possibly a read error.

The assay that was used to sequence DNA from cultured CD4+ T cells was the Oncomine TCR Beta short-read assay. TCRdb reprocessed the PCR reads with MiXCR, giving one entry per CDR3 protein. The sample consists of 15,000 to 17,000 distinct CDR3 sequences, approximately 51% of them appearing once. Treatment in this sample: approximately nine-day PBMC culture with coronavirus spike peptide pools or control peptides (ViraFEST assay). This sequence was found in a human donor who had recovered from COVID-19. The specimen comprised CD4+ T cells from blood, cultured in vitro, sampled before SARS-CoV-2 vaccination. The chain employs TRBV11-2 and TRBJ2-7; 7 bases fit TRBD2. CDR3 DNA: TGTGCCAGCAGCTACCGCGGGAGTTGGACCTACAAGCAGTACTTC. Protein product: CASSYRGSWTYKQYF.